These T cell receptor beta chains were read from a single sample in a study of CD8 T cells in ankylosing spondylitis. MiXCR was run by TCRdb on the 5' RACE reads, yielding one entry per CDR3 protein. This sample has roughly 370,000 distinct CDR3 sequences, with 20% to 25% found just once. What was sequenced was blood, either unsorted or a sorted T cell fraction (not recorded which). These TCRs come from a male donor with ankylosing spondylitis. Each CDR3 is given with its conserved first and last residue. Fields, in order: J gene, V gene, D gene, clone size, CDR3 DNA, CDR3 protein. D genes are given only for firm matches. Clone size appears in some rows only: once, few, many, or a class for an expanded clone.

>TRBJ2-1|TRBV4-1|TRBD1|few
TGCGCCAGCCGCGGACAGGTTCTGGCCTTGGGGGTTTTCAATGAGCAGTTCTTC
CASRGQVLALGVFNEQFF
>TRBJ2-3|TRBV5-1|TRBD2|.
TGCGCCAGCAGCTTGGAACTAGCGAGCACAGATACGCAGTATTTT
CASSLELASTDTQYF
>TRBJ2-7|TRBV12-3/TRBV12-4|.|.
TGTGCCAGCAGTGCCGACAGCGCCGGCTACGAGCAGTACTTC
CASSADSAGYEQYF
>TRBJ1-5|TRBV5-1|TRBD1|few
TGCGCCGGCCCGGGACAGCACAATCAGCCCCAGCATTTT
CAGPGQHNQPQHF
>TRBJ2-3|TRBV4-3|TRBD2|.
TGCGCCAGCAGCCAAGAGTTCGCGGGAGCCTCAGATACGCAGTATTTT
CASSQEFAGASDTQYF
>TRBJ2-2|TRBV29-1|.|many
TGCAGCGCTCAGCGGGCAGGCAGGACCGGGGAGCTGTTTTTT
CSAQRAGRTGELFF
>TRBJ1-4|TRBV29-1|.|.
TGCAGCGTTGAAGAGGGGGGAGGGGGTGGTACTAATGAAAAACTGTTTTTT
CSVEEGGGGGTNEKLFF
>TRBJ2-5|TRBV4-2|.|.
TGTGCCAGCAGCCGACCGGGAAGGGAGACCCAGTACTTC
CASSRPGRETQYF
>TRBJ2-2|TRBV6-2/TRBV6-3|TRBD2|many
TGTGCCAGCAGTTACCGTCCGCAGCGGGAGGCGAACACCGGGGAGCTGTTTTTT
CASSYRPQREANTGELFF
>TRBJ1-5|TRBV12-3/TRBV12-4|.|.
TGTGCCAGCAGTTTGACCCTCAATCAGCCCCAGCATTTT
CASSLTLNQPQHF
>TRBJ2-5|TRBV20-1|.|few
TGCAGTGCCACCTCGGGACCAAAGGGGGCCCAGTACTTC
CSATSGPKGAQYF
>TRBJ2-7|TRBV28|TRBD1|many
TGTGCCAGCTTCCCCCGGGACAGGGTCTACGAGCAGTACTTC
CASFPRDRVYEQYF
>TRBJ2-4|TRBV7-8|.|few
TGTGCCAGCAGCTGGTCTACGGACAGACTAGCCAAAAACATTCAGTACTTC
CASSWSTDRLAKNIQYF
>TRBJ1-2|TRBV20-1|TRBD1|few
TGCAGTGCTAGACATACAGGGGTCTATGGCTACACCTTC
CSARHTGVYGYTF
>TRBJ2-1|TRBV20-1|TRBD2|.
TGCAGTGCTAGAGAAATCCGACCGACTAGCGGAAATGAGCAGTTCTTC
CSAREIRPTSGNEQFF
>TRBJ2-2|TRBV7-3|.|.
TGTGCCAGCAGCCCAGGTCGCTACAGCAACACCGGGGAGCTGTTTTTT
CASSPGRYSNTGELFF
>TRBJ1-1|TRBV12-3/TRBV12-4|.|many
TGTGCCAGCAGTTTGGAGGGCCTTGTTGCTTTCTTT
CASSLEGLVAFF
>TRBJ1-1|TRBV12-3/TRBV12-4|TRBD1|.
TGTGCCAGCAGTTGGACAGGGGTCACTGAAGCTTTCTTT
CASSWTGVTEAFF
>TRBJ2-7|TRBV29-1|TRBD1|many
TGCAGCGTGGCGGGACAGGGGCTGCAGTACTTC
CSVAGQGLQYF
>TRBJ2-7|TRBV5-1|TRBD2|few
TGCGCCAGCAGCCCCGTCGCGGGAGGGGGCTACGAGCAGTACTTC
CASSPVAGGGYEQYF
>TRBJ1-1|TRBV7-8|TRBD1|few
TGTGCCAGCAGCCTAGACAGGGCCTCGAACACTGAAGCTTTCTTT
CASSLDRASNTEAFF
>TRBJ2-3|TRBV5-1|.|few
TGCGCCAGCAGGAGACGCGGGACCGGCACAGATACGCAGTATTTT
CASRRRGTGTDTQYF
>TRBJ2-1|TRBV15|TRBD2|few
TGTGCCACCAGCAGAGATCTAGCGGGGTTTGAAGAGCAGTTCTTC
CATSRDLAGFEEQFF
>TRBJ2-1|TRBV30|.|.
TGTGCCTTCCGGGGGGCTTCCTACAATGAGCAGTTCTTC
CAFRGASYNEQFF
>TRBJ2-5|TRBV7-8|.|.
TGTGCCAGCAGCCCCCCGGGACTTCCGGAGACCCAGTACTTC
CASSPPGLPETQYF
>TRBJ1-3|TRBV7-9|.|.
TGTGCCAGCAGCCCGCGGGACTTATCAAGCTCTGGAAACACCATATATTTT
CASSPRDLSSSGNTIYF
>TRBJ2-2|TRBV7-2|.|.
TGTGCCAGCAGCTTACAGGATACGAACACCGGGGAGCTGTTTTTT
CASSLQDTNTGELFF